These T cell receptor beta chains were read from a single sample in a study of T cells in Graves' hyperthyroidism and ophthalmopathy. MiXCR was run by TCRdb on the multiplex PCR reads, yielding one entry per CDR3 protein. The table includes approximately 200,000 distinct CDR3 sequences, around 18% detected once. Sequences were obtained from blood. The origin of the receptors is a man aged 35 to 55 with Graves' hyperthyroidism. Both conserved end residues are part of each CDR3. Where a row states a size, it is once, few, many or the class of an expanded clone; other rows omit it.

J,V,size,CDR3
TRBJ1-5,TRBV18,many,CASSPNRDNHQPQHF
TRBJ1-1,TRBV20-1,many,CSAREGRGAFF
TRBJ2-7,TRBV5-1,many,CASSLDSPWYEQYF
TRBJ2-5,TRBV28,.,CASSFGGNQETQYF
TRBJ2-3,TRBV6-2/TRBV6-3,.,CASSTASTDTQYF
TRBJ2-4,TRBV2,many,CASSDRRNIQYF
TRBJ2-3,TRBV6-5,many,CASSYSRQESTDTQYF
TRBJ1-2,TRBV20-1,many,CSAVDFSNYGYTF
TRBJ2-3,TRBV6-1,.,CASGQGTGGPSGGTLSSTDTQYF
TRBJ2-7,TRBV9,.,CASSATGSHSYEQYF
TRBJ1-2,TRBV2,many,CASSEGFRALDGYTF
TRBJ2-7,TRBV9,few,CASSVEIASYEQYF
TRBJ2-3,TRBV7-9,many,CASSPTSGVSTDTQYF
TRBJ1-1,TRBV4-3,many,CASSQIKDVSTEAFF
TRBJ2-5,TRBV24-1,many,CATSDPLAGETQYF
TRBJ2-3,TRBV12-3/TRBV12-4,many,CASSSRVDTQYF
TRBJ2-2,TRBV2,many,CASSGQGNTGELFF